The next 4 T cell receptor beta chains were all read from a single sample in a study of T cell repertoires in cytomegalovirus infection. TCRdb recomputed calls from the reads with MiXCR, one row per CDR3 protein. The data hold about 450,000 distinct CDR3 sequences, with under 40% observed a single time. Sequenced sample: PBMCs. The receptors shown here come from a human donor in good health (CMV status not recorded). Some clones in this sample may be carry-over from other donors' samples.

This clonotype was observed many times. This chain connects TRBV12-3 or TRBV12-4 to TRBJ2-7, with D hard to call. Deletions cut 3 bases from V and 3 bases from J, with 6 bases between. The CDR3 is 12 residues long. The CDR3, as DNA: TGTGCCAGCAGTTTGGAGCGCTACGAGCAGTACTTC. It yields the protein CASSLERYEQYF.

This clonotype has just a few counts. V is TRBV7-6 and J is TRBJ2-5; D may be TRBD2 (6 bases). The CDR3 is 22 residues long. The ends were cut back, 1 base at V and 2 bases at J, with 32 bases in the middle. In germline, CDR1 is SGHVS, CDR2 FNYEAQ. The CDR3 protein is CASSLVALPAPGLMAEQETQYF. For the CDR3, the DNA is TGTGCCAGCAGCTTAGTAGCCCTACCCGCGCCTGGACTAATGGCAGAGCAAGAGACCCAGTACTTC. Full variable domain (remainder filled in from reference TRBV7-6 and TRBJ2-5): GAGVSQSPRYKVTKRGQDVALRCDPISGHVSLYWYRQALGQGPEFLTYFNYEAQQDKSGLPNDRFSAERPEGSISTLTIQRTEQRDSAMYRCASSLVALPAPGLMAEQETQYFGPGTRLLVL.

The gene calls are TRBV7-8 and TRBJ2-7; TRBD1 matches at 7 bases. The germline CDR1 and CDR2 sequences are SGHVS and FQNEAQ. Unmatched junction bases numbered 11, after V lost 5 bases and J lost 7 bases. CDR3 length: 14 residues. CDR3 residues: CASSVVGQVWEQYF. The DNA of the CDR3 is TGTGCCAGCAGCGTAGTCGGACAGGTGTGGGAGCAGTACTTC.

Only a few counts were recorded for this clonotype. This chain's CDR3 is CASSRKQGNTEAFF. The CDR3, as DNA: TGTGCCAGCAGTCGAAAACAGGGGAACACTGAAGCTTTCTTT. This rearrangement joins TRBV2 to TRBJ1-1; D might be TRBD1 (6 bases). The CDR3 consists of 14 residues. CDR1 and CDR2 from the germline V gene are SNHLY and FYNNEI. V dropped 5 bases and J dropped 1 base, with 11 bases sitting between them.